The present T cell receptor beta chain was sequenced within a study of shared clonotypes between healthy human individuals. Points from the study as a whole: In having few donors, the study represented limited genetic and exposure-history diversity.

There are 14 residues in the CDR3. Per the germline V gene, CDR1 is MNHEY and CDR2 is SMNVEV (reference sequence). Trimming cost V 5 bases and J 2 bases; bases outside gene matches: 2. Regarding this clone: The target antigen is unknown.

Naive CD8 cells, CD45RO-negative and positively selected for CCR7, excluded terminally differentiated effector memory CD45RA+ cells. The protocol was immunoSEQ multiplex PCR, while the TCRdb copy is restricted to in-frame clones and leaves out a portion. The table shows around 2,100,000 clones, with about 95% occurring only once. The chain joins TRBV27 to TRBJ2-7, with 11 bases aligning to TRBD2. The clonotype was recovered from a young man in good health. The sequencing input was naive CD8+ T cells sorted from blood. CDR3 sequence (DNA): TGTGCCAGCAGTAAACTAGCGGGAGCCTACGAGCAGTACTTC. Protein: CASSKLAGAYEQYF.